This T cell receptor beta chain was found in a study of T cell responses to AZD1222 COVID-19 vaccine. Measured with immunoSEQ multiplex PCR; TCRdb has only the in-frame clones, and not every one. The table shows 70,000 to 80,000 clones, with around three quarters occurring only once. V shed 5 bases and J 3 bases; nucleotides not matched to a gene: 1. CDR3 size: 13 residues. Germline-derived CDR1 and CDR2 are MGHDK and SYGVNS. Comment on this clone: What it recognizes is unknown.

Overall study findings and caveats: Donors in the cohort were predominantly white British and more often female, and clonal diversity was possibly underestimated. Seropositive at baseline were only six or seven AZD1222 recipients. Targets within unmutated variant regions were reportedly found for nearly half of spike-specific TCRs.

The clonotype originates from an adult who received the AZD1222 COVID-19 vaccine. The sequencing used peripheral blood, collected 28 days after the second AZD1222 dose. The chain recombines TRBV25-1 with TRBJ1-3; 7 nucleotides line up with TRBD1. CDR3 DNA sequence: TGTGCCAGCAGTAGGGACAGTGGAAACACCATATATTTT. Amino acid sequence: CASSRDSGNTIYF.